This TCR beta chain originates from a study of OX40 agonist ivuxolimab in advanced cancers. Study-level background: Patients were treated with intravenous ivuxolimab, dosed at 0.01 to 10 mg/kg and infused every 2 weeks. Dose-escalation patients were diagnosed with hepatocellular carcinoma, melanoma, renal cell cancer or head and neck cancer. Males comprised roughly four fifths of the group, whose mean age was approximately 62 years (range about 20 to 90).

Libraries were prepared by immunoSEQ multiplex PCR; TCRdb keeps only in-frame clonotypes and omits some of them. The sample has some 42,000 clones, 75% to 90% seen once. The V end lost 3 bases, the J end lost 3 bases, and 8 bases lay between the germline ends. This CDR3 region has 13 residues. Germline V gives CDR1 SGHAT, CDR2 FQNNGV. V gene TRBV11-2 combines with J gene TRBJ1-1, with a possible D match to TRBD1 (6 bases). The sequence derives from an adult with an advanced solid tumor such as melanoma, head and neck, liver or kidney cancer. The source material was CD4+ or CD8+ T cells sorted from blood, sampled in a trial of the OX40 agonist ivuxolimab. The DNA of the CDR3 is TGTGCCAGCAGCTTCAACAGGGACACTGAAGCTTTCTTT. It specifies CASSFNRDTEAFF.